Sequencing of this TCR beta chain was carried out in a study of human T cells and chemical hapten exposure (TCRdb year 2021). Background on the whole study: Libraries were combined into a pool for sequencing, and differences in TCR yield between samples came mainly from small differences in library volumes within the pool. Peripheral blood TCR repertoire changes were tracked in vivo in alopecia patients during primary and secondary sensitization to the hapten diphenylcyclopropenone (DPC). Each blood RNA sample was used to sequence both TCR alpha and TCR beta chains.

Library preparation used 5' RACE. Sequenced using an Illumina MiSeq. During library preparation, unique molecular identifiers were attached to individual cDNA molecules so that TCRs could be counted quantitatively and reproducibly. The original pipeline was this. The median number of TCRs per sample was approximately 96,000, ranging from 23,224 to 690,600. The Decombinator software suite was used to annotate the V, J and CDR3 of the TCR reads. Every sample was subsampled to the same number of TCRs (28,000) for the PS versus PT1 abundance plots. Expanded TCRs were defined as absent before sensitization and observed at least eight times at the 2-week time point. TCRdb reworked the public reads: Q25 trimming with fastp, MiXCR clone assembly, productive beta chains retained. When rows share a CDR3 protein, they turn into one entry using the most common DNA and genes. TCRdb, not the original authors, processed these V and J calls. A total of 110,000 or so distinct CDR3 sequences appear in this sample, approximately 20% of them only once. Together, the top ten hold approximately 2.6% of the sample.

V lost 5 bases and J lost 0 bases, and the count of bases not matched to a germline gene is 12. From a lookup of the germline V gene, CDR1 and CDR2 are MDHEN and SYDVKM. The CDR3 spans 18 residues, from the cysteine through the phenylalanine. Of all the DNA, just the CDR3 is kept, 54 bases in frame from base 1. Broad study findings and their caveats: DPC sensitization did not change the number of TCRs with a frequency above 1 in 1000, and there was no evidence of changes in global repertoire structure. After repeated subsampling, changes were observed in the strength of the expansion versus patch-test correlation and in the threshold at which the correlation became significant.

About this clonotype itself: Its cognate antigen has yet to be identified. It has no much larger one-base neighbor in the sample; base qualities were not kept.

Unfractionated whole blood was collected in Tempus Blood RNA tubes, and total RNA was extracted from that blood. Four or five healthy volunteers were used as TCR sequencing controls and were bled at day 0, 2 weeks and 6 weeks. The receptor was derived from a human donor in good health. This chain joins TRBV28 to TRBJ2-1; TRBD1 agrees with 8 junctional bases. The CDR3: CASSVRTGLGSSYNEQFF. The DNA reads TGTGCCAGCAGTGTTCGGACAGGGCTTGGGAGCTCCTACAATGAGCAGTTCTTC.